The 5 T cell receptor beta chains presented below share a single source sample, sequenced in a study of shared clonotypes between healthy human individuals. CD45RO negativity and positive selection for CCR7 defined naive CD8 cells, a population that excluded terminally differentiated effector memory CD45RA+ cells. The method was immunoSEQ multiplex PCR; TCRdb's version includes in-frame clones alone and lacks a portion of them. The repertoire holds approximately 810,000 clones, with 85% to 95% as singletons. Sequences were obtained from naive CD8+ T cells sorted from blood. The source is a man younger than 40 in good health.

This chain joins TRBV27 and TRBJ2-2; maybe TRBD2 (6 bases). Looked up from germline, CDR1 is MNHEY and CDR2 is SMNVEV (reference sequence). The CDR3 covers 16 residues. Trimming stripped 2 bases from V and 0 bases from J, with 10 bases between. CDR3 residues: CASSLLAGTNTGELFF. CDR3 sequence (DNA): TGTGCCAGCAGTTTACTCGCGGGGACGAACACCGGGGAGCTGTTTTTT.

The gene calls are TRBV5-1 and TRBJ2-3; D remains unclear. V shed 0 bases and J shed 0 bases, with 5 bases lying between them. Germline values: CDR1 SGHRS, CDR2 YFSETQ. The CDR3 has 14 amino acids. The chain's CDR3 is CASSLGGSTDTQYF. The DNA for the CDR3 is TGCGCCAGCAGCTTGGGAGGTAGCACAGATACGCAGTATTTT.

The rearrangement joins TRBV4-3 to TRBJ2-7, with TRBD2 identical over 8 bases. This CDR3 spans 16 amino acids. Germline CDR1 and CDR2: LGHNA and YSLEER. The V gene end was trimmed by 1 base and the J gene end by 2 bases; junction bases not matched to a gene: 7. The chain's CDR3 is CASSQAHSGIAYEQYF. As DNA, the CDR3 is TGCGCCAGCAGCCAAGCACATAGCGGGATCGCCTACGAGCAGTACTTC.

The chain couples TRBV13 to TRBJ1-1; no clear D gene. This CDR3 has 13 amino acids. The germline CDR1 and CDR2 sequences are PRHDT and FYEKMQ (reference sequence). The germline V and J ends were trimmed by 3 bases and 1 base, with 6 bases remaining between them. The CDR3 nucleotides read TGTGCCAGCAGCTTCACGGGGAACACTGAAGCTTTCTTT. It codes for CASSFTGNTEAFF.

This chain uses TRBV7-8 with TRBJ2-5, with D tentatively TRBD1 (5 bases). Trimming removed 1 base from V and 5 bases from J, with 14 bases in between. From germline, CDR1 is SGHVS and CDR2 FQNEAQ. The CDR3 totals 15 residues. The CDR3 reads CASSLESGIRETQYF. The CDR3 nucleotides read TGTGCCAGCAGCTTAGAGTCAGGGATTAGGGAGACCCAGTACTTC.